This T cell receptor (beta chain) was captured in a study of blood T cell repertoires in COVID-19. Germline V gene data show CDR1 as LNHDA and CDR2 as SQIVND (reference sequence). With 2 bases removed from V and 4 bases from J, the gap between germline ends came to 17 bases. The CDR3 consists of 16 residues. Sequencing used immunoSEQ multiplex PCR; TCRdb keeps in-frame clones, though not all of them. The table includes 98,000 or so clones, about 80% detected once. This sequence originates from a woman older than 75 with active or convalescent COVID-19. Material for sequencing was peripheral blood. V gene TRBV19 combines with J gene TRBJ1-1, with D uncertain. Here the CDR3 reads CASSIRAGTRRTEAFF. The CDR3 DNA is TGTGCCAGTAGTATAAGGGCGGGCACCCGGCGCACTGAAGCTTTCTTT.